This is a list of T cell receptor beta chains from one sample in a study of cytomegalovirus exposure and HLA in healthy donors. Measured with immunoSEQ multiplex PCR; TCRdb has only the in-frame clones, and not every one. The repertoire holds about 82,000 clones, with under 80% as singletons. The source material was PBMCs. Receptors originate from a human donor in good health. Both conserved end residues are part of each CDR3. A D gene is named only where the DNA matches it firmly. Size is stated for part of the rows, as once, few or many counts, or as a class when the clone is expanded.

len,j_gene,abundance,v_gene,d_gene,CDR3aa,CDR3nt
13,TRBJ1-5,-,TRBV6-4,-,CASSGTAGQPQHF,TGTGCCAGCAGTGGGACAGCGGGGCAGCCCCAGCATTTT
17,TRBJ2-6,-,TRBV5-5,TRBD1,CASSLKTGSSGANVLTF,TGTGCCAGCAGCTTGAAGACAGGGAGCTCTGGGGCCAACGTCCTGACTTTC
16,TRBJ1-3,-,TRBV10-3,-,CAIRPGTQDSGNTIYF,TGTGCCATCAGGCCCGGGACACAAGACTCTGGAAACACCATATATTTT
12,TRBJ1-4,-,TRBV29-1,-,CSVLRDNEKLFF,TGCAGCGTACTCAGGGATAATGAAAAACTGTTTTTT
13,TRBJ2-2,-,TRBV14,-,CASSQVLSGELFF,TGTGCCAGCAGCCAAGTTCTTTCCGGGGAGCTGTTTTTT
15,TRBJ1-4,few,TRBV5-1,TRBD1,CASSVTGATNEKLFF,TGCGCCAGCAGCGTTACAGGGGCAACTAATGAAAAACTGTTTTTT
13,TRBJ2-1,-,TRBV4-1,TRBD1,CASTGGPYNEQFF,TGCGCCAGTACAGGGGGCCCCTACAATGAGCAGTTCTTC
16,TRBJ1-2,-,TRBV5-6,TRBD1,CASSYRPGTGDRGYTF,TGTGCCAGCAGCTACCGTCCCGGGACAGGGGACCGTGGCTACACCTTC
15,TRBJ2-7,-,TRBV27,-,CASSLYRGSPYEQYF,TGTGCCAGCAGTTTATACCGGGGATCACCCTACGAGCAGTACTTC
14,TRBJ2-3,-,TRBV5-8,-,CASSSGTGTDTQYF,TGTGCCAGCAGCTCGGGTACGGGCACAGATACGCAGTATTTT
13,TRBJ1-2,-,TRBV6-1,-,CASSESGYRGYTF,TGTGCCAGCAGTGAATCAGGTTATCGTGGCTACACCTTC
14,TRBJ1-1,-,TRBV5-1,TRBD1,CASSLPGGDTEAFF,TGCGCCAGCAGCTTGCCAGGGGGTGACACTGAAGCTTTCTTT
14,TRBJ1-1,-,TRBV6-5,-,CASGLLDRNTEAFF,TGTGCCAGCGGGTTGCTCGACAGGAACACTGAAGCTTTCTTT
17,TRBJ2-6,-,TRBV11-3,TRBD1,CASSSTDRGSGANVLTF,TGTGCCAGCAGCTCAACCGACAGGGGCTCTGGGGCCAACGTCCTGACTTTC
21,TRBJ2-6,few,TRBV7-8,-,CASSARLYRGTSVSGANVLTF,TGTGCCAGCAGCGCCCGGCTCTATCGGGGGACTTCAGTCTCTGGGGCCAACGTCCTGACTTTC
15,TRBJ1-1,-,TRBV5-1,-,CASSFGGGRNTEAFF,TGCGCCAGCAGCTTCGGGGGGGGTCGGAACACTGAAGCTTTCTTT
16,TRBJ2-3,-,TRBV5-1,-,CASSNQQSPGTDTQYF,TGCGCCAGCAGCAATCAACAGTCACCTGGCACAGATACGCAGTATTTT
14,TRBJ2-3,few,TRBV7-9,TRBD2,CASSRTSGTDTQYF,TGTGCCAGCAGCCGGACTAGCGGCACAGATACGCAGTATTTT
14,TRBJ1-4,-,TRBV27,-,CASSLQATNEKLFF,TGTGCCAGCAGTCTCCAGGCAACTAATGAAAAACTGTTTTTT
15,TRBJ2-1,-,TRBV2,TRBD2,CASSERGLAGGEQFF,TGTGCCAGCAGTGAAAGGGGACTAGCGGGGGGAGAGCAGTTCTTC
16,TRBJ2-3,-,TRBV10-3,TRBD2,CAISDQTSGTTDTQYF,TGTGCCATCAGTGACCAGACTAGCGGGACTACAGATACGCAGTATTTT
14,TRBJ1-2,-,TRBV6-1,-,CASSQDGREYGYTF,TGTGCCAGCAGCCAGGACGGGCGGGAGTATGGCTACACCTTC
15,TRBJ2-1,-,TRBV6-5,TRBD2,CASSYSGGAYNEQFF,TGTGCCAGCAGTTACTCCGGGGGGGCCTACAATGAGCAGTTCTTC
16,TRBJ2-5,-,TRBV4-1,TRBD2,CASSRGLAGAQETQYF,TGCGCCAGCAGCCGAGGACTAGCGGGGGCCCAAGAGACCCAGTACTTC
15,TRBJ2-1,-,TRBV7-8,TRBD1,CASSPDRGLDNEQFF,TGTGCCAGCAGCCCCGACAGGGGGCTTGACAATGAGCAGTTCTTC
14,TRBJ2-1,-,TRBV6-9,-,CASSYLPGRNEQFF,TGTGCCAGCAGTTACCTCCCGGGTAGGAATGAGCAGTTCTTC
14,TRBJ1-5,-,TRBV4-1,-,CASSQDYSNQPQHF,TGCGCCAGCAGCCAAGACTACAGCAATCAGCCCCAGCATTTT
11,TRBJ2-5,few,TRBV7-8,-,CASSHSTPQYF,TGTGCCAGCAGCCACTCTACCCCCCAGTACTTC
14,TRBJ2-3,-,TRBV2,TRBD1,CASSVTGSFDTQYF,TGTGCCAGCAGCGTGACAGGGTCATTTGATACGCAGTATTTT
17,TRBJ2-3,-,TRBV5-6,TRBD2,CASNPRTSGGYTDTQYF,TGTGCCAGCAACCCAAGGACTAGCGGGGGTTACACAGATACGCAGTATTTT
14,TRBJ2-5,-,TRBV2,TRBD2,CASSAGSGRETQYF,TGTGCCAGCAGTGCCGGGTCCGGGAGGGAGACCCAGTACTTC
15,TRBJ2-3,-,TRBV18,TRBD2,CASSPAGGTTDTQYF,TGTGCCAGCTCACCGGCGGGGGGCACCACAGATACGCAGTATTTT
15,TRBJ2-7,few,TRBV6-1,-,CASSEGGGRAYEQYF,TGTGCCAGCAGTGAAGGAGGAGGGCGGGCTTACGAGCAGTACTTC
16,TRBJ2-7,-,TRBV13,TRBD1,CASSLGLTGNFYEQYF,TGTGCCAGCAGCTTAGGCCTGACAGGGAACTTCTACGAGCAGTACTTC
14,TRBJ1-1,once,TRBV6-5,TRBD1,CASSWSGGNTEAFF,TGTGCCAGCAGTTGGTCAGGGGGGAACACTGAAGCTTTCTTT
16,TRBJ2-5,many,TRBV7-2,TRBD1,CASSEPSTGSSETQYF,TGTGCCAGCAGCGAACCCTCGACAGGGTCGTCTGAGACCCAGTACTTC
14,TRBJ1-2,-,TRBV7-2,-,CASSPRPTNYGYTF,TGTGCCAGCAGCCCCAGGCCAACTAACTATGGCTACACCTTC
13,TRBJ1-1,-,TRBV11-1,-,CASSSYRGTEAFF,TGTGCCAGCAGCTCTTACCGGGGCACTGAAGCTTTCTTT
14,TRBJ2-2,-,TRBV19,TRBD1,CASSPGQGTGELFF,TGTGCCAGTAGTCCGGGACAGGGGACCGGGGAGCTGTTTTTT
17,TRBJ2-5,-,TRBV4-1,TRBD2,CASSQDPTSGVQETQYF,TGCGCCAGCAGCCAAGATCCCACTAGCGGGGTTCAAGAGACCCAGTACTTC
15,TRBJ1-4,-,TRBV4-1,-,CASRLSGVTNEKLFF,TGCGCCAGCAGACTTTCAGGGGTAACTAATGAAAAACTGTTTTTT
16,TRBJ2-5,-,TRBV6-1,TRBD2,CASSEGTSGGEETQYF,TGTGCCAGCAGTGAAGGGACTAGCGGGGGTGAAGAGACCCAGTACTTC
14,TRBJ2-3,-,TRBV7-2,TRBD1,CASSLESRDRELNF,TGTGCCAGCAGCTTGGAAAGCCGGGACAGGGAATTGAATTTT
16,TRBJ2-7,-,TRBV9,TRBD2,CASSAWTSGSEGEQYF,TGTGCCAGCAGCGCTTGGACTAGCGGCTCCGAGGGGGAGCAGTACTTC
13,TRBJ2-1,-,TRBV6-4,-,CASSGGSYNEQFF,TGTGCCAGCAGTGGAGGGTCCTACAATGAGCAGTTCTTC
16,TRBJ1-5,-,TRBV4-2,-,CASSPRFGTLNQPQNF,TGTGCCAGCAGCCCGCGATTCGGGACACTTAATCAGCCCCAGAATTTT
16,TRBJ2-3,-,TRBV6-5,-,CASSYLLGGGTDTQYF,TGTGCCAGCAGTTACCTTCTTGGCGGGGGCACAGATACGCAGTATTTT
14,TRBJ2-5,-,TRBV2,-,CASSVRGDQETQYF,TGTGCCAGCAGTGTACGGGGAGACCAAGAGACCCAGTACTTC
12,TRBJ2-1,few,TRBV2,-,CASSGQAHEQFF,TGTGCCAGCAGTGGACAGGCCCATGAGCAGTTCTTC
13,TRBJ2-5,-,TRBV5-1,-,CASSFGQSETQYF,TGCGCCAGCAGCTTTGGGCAGTCGGAGACCCAGTACTTC